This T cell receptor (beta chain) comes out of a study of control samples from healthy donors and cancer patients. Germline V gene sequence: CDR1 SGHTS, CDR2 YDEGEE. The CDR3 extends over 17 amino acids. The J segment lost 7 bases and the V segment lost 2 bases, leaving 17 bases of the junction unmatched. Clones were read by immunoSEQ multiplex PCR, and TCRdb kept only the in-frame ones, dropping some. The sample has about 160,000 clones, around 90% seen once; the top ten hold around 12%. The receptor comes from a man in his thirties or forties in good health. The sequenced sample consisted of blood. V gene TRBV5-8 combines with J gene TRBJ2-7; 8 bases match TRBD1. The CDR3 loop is CASSFRLGTGLRGEQYF. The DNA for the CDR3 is TGTGCCAGCAGCTTCCGCTTAGGGACAGGTCTTAGGGGGGAGCAGTACTTC. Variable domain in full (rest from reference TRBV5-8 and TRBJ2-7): EAGVTQSPTHLIKTRGQQATLRCSPISGHTSVYWYQQALGLGLQFLLWYDEGEERNRGNFPPRFSGRQFPNYSSELNVNALELEDSALYLCASSFRLGTGLRGEQYFGPGTRLTVT.